This is a list of T cell receptor beta chains from one sample in a study of CD8 T cells in ankylosing spondylitis. TCRdb itself ran the 5' RACE reads through MiXCR, one entry per CDR3 protein. The data contain 250,000 to 400,000 distinct CDR3 sequences, 11% of them singletons. The specimen was blood, either unsorted or a sorted T cell fraction (not recorded which). These receptor sequences come from a female donor with ankylosing spondylitis or in good health (not recorded which). The CDR3 runs from the conserved cysteine through the conserved F or W. A D gene is named only where the DNA matches it firmly. Size is stated for part of the rows, as once, few or many counts, or as a class when the clone is expanded.

clone size	J gene	D gene	V gene	CDR3 protein	CDR3 DNA
.	TRBJ2-1	.	TRBV27	CASKTGGNEQFF	TGTGCCAGTAAAACGGGTGGCAATGAGCAGTTCTTC
many	TRBJ2-3	TRBD1	TRBV5-1	CASSGGQGTDTQYF	TGCGCCAGCAGCGGGGGACAGGGCACAGATACGCAGTATTTT
few	TRBJ2-2	TRBD1	TRBV12-3/TRBV12-4	CASSPRQGGNTGELFF	TGTGCCAGCAGTCCTCGACAGGGGGGTAACACCGGGGAGCTGTTTTTT
many	TRBJ2-1	.	TRBV6-5	CASRYGTSNSYNEQFF	TGTGCCAGCCGGTACGGGACGTCGAACTCCTACAATGAGCAGTTCTTC
.	TRBJ1-2	.	TRBV15	CATSRDPGKGYGYTF	TGTGCCACCAGCAGAGATCCGGGGAAAGGGTATGGCTACACCTTC
many	TRBJ1-1	.	TRBV6-5	CASSSTGTEAFF	TGTGCCAGCAGTTCGACGGGCACTGAAGCTTTCTTT
.	TRBJ2-2	.	TRBV9	CASSVGQSTGELFF	TGTGCCAGCAGCGTAGGACAGAGTACAGGGGAGCTGTTTTTT
.	TRBJ2-7	TRBD1	TRBV13	CASSLLSGTGGNEQYF	TGTGCCAGCAGCCTCCTCTCCGGGACAGGGGGCAACGAGCAGTACTTC
once	TRBJ2-7	.	TRBV6-1	CASRLTSGAIYEQYF	TGTGCCAGCAGGCTGACTAGTGGAGCCATCTACGAGCAGTACTTC
many	TRBJ2-5	.	TRBV5-1	CASSSGSTETQYF	TGCGCCAGCAGCTCCGGTTCCACGGAGACCCAGTACTTC
few	TRBJ2-7	.	TRBV18	CASSPLEQSPGEQYF	TGTGCCAGCTCACCACTGGAACAGTCCCCGGGGGAGCAGTACTTC
many	TRBJ1-3	.	TRBV5-1	CASRPGRQSSGNTIYF	TGCGCCAGCAGACCCGGACGGCAATCCTCTGGAAACACCATATATTTT
many	TRBJ1-6	.	TRBV28	CASTASGQFLNRNSPLHF	TGTGCCAGCACTGCGTCGGGGCAGTTTCTAAATCGTAATTCACCCCTCCACTTT
many	TRBJ1-5	TRBD1	TRBV6-2/TRBV6-3	CASRGTGVGQPQHF	TGTGCCAGCAGGGGGACAGGGGTCGGTCAGCCCCAGCATTTT
many	TRBJ1-5	.	TRBV12-3/TRBV12-4	CASSPAGWNQPQHF	TGTGCCAGCAGCCCGGCAGGGTGGAATCAGCCCCAGCATTTT
many	TRBJ2-7	.	TRBV20-1	CSARDVHPGMMVTYEQYF	TGCAGTGCTAGAGATGTTCACCCAGGAATGATGGTTACCTACGAGCAGTACTTC
many	TRBJ2-7	TRBD1	TRBV20-1	CSAMGQYEQYF	TGCAGTGCTATGGGACAGTACGAGCAGTACTTC
.	TRBJ2-2	.	TRBV12-3/TRBV12-4	CASGRGRTNTGELFF	TGTGCCAGCGGTCGGGGGCGGACGAACACCGGGGAGCTGTTTTTT
many	TRBJ1-1	TRBD1	TRBV20-1	CSARGQGDTEAFF	TGCAGTGCCCGAGGACAGGGCGACACTGAAGCTTTCTTT
many	TRBJ1-6	TRBD1	TRBV7-2	CASSRESTGNSPLHF	TGTGCCAGCAGCCGAGAATCGACAGGGAATTCACCCCTCCACTTT
.	TRBJ2-6	.	TRBV19	CASSMSSGANVLTF	TGTGCCAGTAGTATGAGCTCTGGGGCCAACGTCCTGACTTTC
many	TRBJ2-1	TRBD2	TRBV12-3/TRBV12-4	CASKPLFSGGVDEQFF	TGTGCCAGCAAACCCCTCTTTAGCGGGGGGGTGGATGAGCAGTTCTTC